These T cell receptor beta chains were read from a single sample in a study of blood T cell repertoires in COVID-19. Only in-frame clones appear in the TCRdb table, and some are missing; sequencing was by immunoSEQ multiplex PCR. This table has around 92,000 clones, roughly 70% appearing once. Sample: peripheral blood. The receptors originated from a man in his 70s with COVID-19, enrolled during active disease. Each CDR3 is given with its conserved first and last residue. The D gene is left open where the match is weak. Where a row states a size, it is once, few, many or the class of an expanded clone; other rows omit it.

TGTGCCAGCAGTTACAGGGGATTCGATTTAACTACGCAGTATTTT	CASSYRGFDLTTQYF	TRBD1	TRBV27	TRBJ2-3	-
TGTGCCACCGCGTTGACAGTAGGTGATTCACCCCTCCACTTT	CATALTVGDSPLHF	-	TRBV10-3	TRBJ1-6	-
TGTGCCAGCTCAACGACAGGGTTCTTCAACTATGGCTACACCTTC	CASSTTGFFNYGYTF	TRBD1	TRBV18	TRBJ1-2	-
TGTGCCAGTAGCCTAGGAACCGGCGGGAGCAGATTGGGTGAGCAGTTCTTC	CASSLGTGGSRLGEQFF	TRBD2	TRBV19	TRBJ2-1	-
TGTGCCAGTACGCCCAGGGGGAGCAATCAGCCCCAGCATTTT	CASTPRGSNQPQHF	TRBD1	TRBV28	TRBJ1-5	few
TGTGCCAGCAGTTCTCGGACTAGCGGGAACTACAATGAGCAGTTCTTC	CASSSRTSGNYNEQFF	TRBD2	TRBV6-5	TRBJ2-1	-
TGTGCCAGCCAGATCTGGACTAGCTACGAGCAGTACTTC	CASQIWTSYEQYF	TRBD2	TRBV28	TRBJ2-7	few
TGTGCCAGCAGTGACCGAGGAGACAGGGTCAATGAAGCTTTCTTT	CASSDRGDRVNEAFF	TRBD1	TRBV2	TRBJ1-1	-
TGTGCCAGCAGTTTATCGTGGGGGCACACCATATATTTT	CASSLSWGHTIYF	-	TRBV27	TRBJ1-3	-
TGTGCCAGCAGTTACCTTCGGACGGGGTCCTACGAGCAGTACTTC	CASSYLRTGSYEQYF	-	TRBV6-2/TRBV6-3	TRBJ2-7	-
TGTGCCACCAGCAGAGATGTGGTTTGGGACTCGAAGCAGTTCTTC	CATSRDVVWDSKQFF	-	TRBV15	TRBJ2-1	-
TGTGCCAGCAGCCCCGCCGGGACAGCTTTCTACGAGCAGTACTTC	CASSPAGTAFYEQYF	TRBD1	TRBV7-2	TRBJ2-7	-
TGTGCCAGCGGGGGCGTCCCTAACTATGGCTACACCTTC	CASGGVPNYGYTF	-	TRBV28	TRBJ1-2	-
TGTGCCAGCAGCGGCCAATCCGGGACAGGCTACTATGGCTACACCTTC	CASSGQSGTGYYGYTF	TRBD1	TRBV5-6	TRBJ1-2	few
TGCGCCAGCAGCTTCACAGGGGACTACGAGCAGTACTTC	CASSFTGDYEQYF	TRBD1	TRBV5-1	TRBJ2-7	-
TGTGCCAGCAGCTTAGACGGGACTAGCTTTGGTGAGCAGTACTTC	CASSLDGTSFGEQYF	TRBD2	TRBV7-9	TRBJ2-7	-
TGTGCCAGCTCACCAATCTGGACAGGGGGCAGAAACACTGAAGCTTTCTTT	CASSPIWTGGRNTEAFF	TRBD1	TRBV18	TRBJ1-1	few
TGCGCCAGCAGCTCGACAGGGGGCGCGGGAGAAAAACTGTTTTTT	CASSSTGGAGEKLFF	TRBD1	TRBV5-1	TRBJ1-4	-
TGTGCCAGCGGGCTTGGAGGGTTTGAGGGGAACACTGAAGCTTTCTTT	CASGLGGFEGNTEAFF	-	TRBV10-3	TRBJ1-1	few
TGTGCCAGCAGTTCCCTCAAGGGGGAAGAGACCCAGTACTTC	CASSSLKGEETQYF	-	TRBV28	TRBJ2-5	-
TGCAGCGTTGTGAGGCGGCTCCAAGAGACCCAGTACTTC	CSVVRRLQETQYF	-	TRBV29-1	TRBJ2-5	-
TGTGCCAGCGTGCAGGGGGCAGGGAGATACAATGAGCAGTTCTTC	CASVQGAGRYNEQFF	TRBD1	TRBV28	TRBJ2-1	-
TGTGCCAGCAGCTTAGGCCTTCGAACAATTCAAGAGACCCAGTACTTC	CASSLGLRTIQETQYF	-	TRBV11-2	TRBJ2-5	-
TGTGCCAGCAGCTGGGACAGGGCATACAATCAGCCCCAGCATTTT	CASSWDRAYNQPQHF	TRBD1	TRBV28	TRBJ1-5	-
TGTGCCTGGAGTGTCGCTGGAAACACCATATATTTT	CAWSVAGNTIYF	-	TRBV30	TRBJ1-3	-
TGTGCCAGCAGTCTGGGACACCACACTGAAGCTTTCTTT	CASSLGHHTEAFF	-	TRBV6-5	TRBJ1-1	-
-	CASSLVGLGTPAANF	-	TRBV7-2	TRBJ2-7	-
TGTGCCAGCAGTTTCCCCAGACAGGGGGCTAGGGTTATTATCACCGGGGTAGGAGAAGAGACCCAGTACTTC	CASSFPRQGARVIITGVGEETQYF	TRBD1	TRBV28	TRBJ2-5	-
TGTGCCAGCACCTCCAGTAGCGATACGCAGTATTTT	CASTSSSDTQYF	-	TRBV12-3/TRBV12-4	TRBJ2-3	-
TGTGCCAGCAGTCTTCTTCAGGGAAGAGACTACGAGCAGTACTTC	CASSLLQGRDYEQYF	-	TRBV6-5	TRBJ2-7	-
TGTGCCAGCAGTGGCCACGAACAGTTTTTAAACACTGAAGCTTTCTTT	CASSGHEQFLNTEAFF	-	TRBV2	TRBJ1-1	-
TGTGCCAGCAGCTCGCGACCGGGACAGGTCAACACCGGGGAGCTGTTTTTT	CASSSRPGQVNTGELFF	TRBD1	TRBV7-3	TRBJ2-2	-
TGTGCCAGCAGCCCCGGACGCATTGGGAGGACTGAAGCTTTCTTT	CASSPGRIGRTEAFF	-	TRBV7-6	TRBJ1-1	-
TGTGCCAGCAGCCTTACAGGGTATAACTATGGCTACACCTTC	CASSLTGYNYGYTF	-	TRBV7-2	TRBJ1-2	-
TGTGCCAGCAGTTCCTCCCGACAGCAGAACACTGAAGCTTTCTTT	CASSSSRQQNTEAFF	-	TRBV2	TRBJ1-1	-
TGCAGTGCTAGTGACGGCGGCACCTACGAGCAGTACTTC	CSASDGGTYEQYF	-	TRBV20-1	TRBJ2-7	few
TGTGCCAGCAGCTTGGTGACAGGCTTTCAAGAGACCCAGTACTTC	CASSLVTGFQETQYF	-	TRBV7-8	TRBJ2-5	few
TGTGCCAGCAGCTTGCGGGGAGCTGAGACCCAGTACTTC	CASSLRGAETQYF	-	TRBV5-4	TRBJ2-5	-
TGTGCCAGCAGTTTATCAGGAGTGGTCTCAGATACGCAGTATTTT	CASSLSGVVSDTQYF	-	TRBV27	TRBJ2-3	-
TGTGCCAGCAGCCCCCTGACTAGCGGGACCCGTTTCTTC	CASSPLTSGTRFF	TRBD2	TRBV7-2	TRBJ2-1	-
TGTGCCAGCAGCTTATCAGTGAACACTGAAGCTTTCTTT	CASSLSVNTEAFF	-	TRBV11-3	TRBJ1-1	-
TGCAGTGCTAGCCGCGGTCCCGAGCAGTACTTC	CSASRGPEQYF	-	TRBV20-1	TRBJ2-7	-
TGTGCCAGCAGCCAAGGTACAGGGTCCTACGAGCAGTACTTC	CASSQGTGSYEQYF	-	TRBV3-1/TRBV3-2	TRBJ2-7	-
TGTGCCACCACACAGCGGGAGAGGAGGGATACGCAGTATTTT	CATTQRERRDTQYF	TRBD2	TRBV15	TRBJ2-3	-
TGTGCCAGCAGCTTATTAGCGGGAGGGCCCCATGAGCAGTTCTTC	CASSLLAGGPHEQFF	TRBD2	TRBV7-3	TRBJ2-1	-
TGTGCCAGCAGCCAAGAGGGGGGGGTACGCAATCAGCCCCAGCATTTT	CASSQEGGVRNQPQHF	-	TRBV4-2	TRBJ1-5	-
TGTGCCAGCAGCCTCCCCCGGGAGGAAAAGGATCGAAATTCCTACGAGCAGTACTTC	CASSLPREEKDRNSYEQYF	TRBD2	TRBV7-9	TRBJ2-7	-
TGTGCCAGCAGCTCCGGACTAGCGGGAGATACGCAGTATTTT	CASSSGLAGDTQYF	TRBD2	TRBV7-3	TRBJ2-3	-
TGCGCCAGCAGGCTAGCAGCTAGCACAGATACGCAGTATTTT	CASRLAASTDTQYF	-	TRBV5-1	TRBJ2-3	-
TGTGCCAGCAGGCACCGGGGGAGCTGGGGAGAGACCCAGTACTTC	CASRHRGSWGETQYF	-	TRBV28	TRBJ2-5	-
TGTGCCAGCAGTTACTCGCAGGAATCCTACGAGCAGTACTTC	CASSYSQESYEQYF	-	TRBV6-5	TRBJ2-7	once
TGTGCCAGCAGCTCCCTACTGGACTTTTTGAGGGACTATGGCTACACCTTC	CASSSLLDFLRDYGYTF	-	TRBV7-2	TRBJ1-2	-
TGTGCCAGCAGCCAAGATCTGTTGGCCCTCAATGAGCAGTTCTTC	CASSQDLLALNEQFF	-	TRBV4-2	TRBJ2-1	once